This T cell receptor beta chain was sequenced during a study of regulatory T cells. Findings of the study overall: In CD3G-deficient patients, conventional CD4+ T cells were enriched for hydrophobic CDR3 residues at positions 6 and 7.

Germline V lookup: CDR1 MNHNS, CDR2 SASEGT. CDR3 length: 14 amino acids. Trimming took 6 bases from V and 1 from J, leaving 12 bases between them. Details on this clone: Its specificity is unknown.

Primers: 52 TRBV forward and 13 TRBJ reverse. The assay was immunoSEQ multiplex PCR, and TCRdb's table has in-frame clones only and misses some. The data show under 45,000 clones, roughly 90% seen once. Two CD3G-deficient patients had more severe autoimmunity; all had some. CD4+ cells were sorted into CD25-high CD127-low regulatory cells and CD25-low CD127-high conventional cells. The receptor was derived from a person aged 18 to 35 with CD3G deficiency. V usage is TRBV6-1 and J usage is TRBJ1-2; D is uncertain. Sequencing was done on a sample of conventional CD4+ T cells sorted from blood. CDR3 nucleotides: TGTGCCAGCAGGATAAACTACCTTAACTATGGCTACACCTTC. Translating gives CASRINYLNYGYTF.